The 5 T cell receptor beta chains reported below all come from one sample, sequenced in a study of blood T cells in healthy people across ages (dated by TCRdb to the mid-2010s). The method behind the library was 5' RACE. TCRdb names Illumina HiSeq 2500 as the instrument used. A second about 6 to 11 cycle PCR used a sample-barcoded 5' primer and a J-beta primer mix. Clones were called with MiXCR by TCRdb after fastp trimmed the public reads at Q25, and only in-frame beta chains were retained. CDR3 protein duplicates are merged, each entry listing the most common genes and DNA. In all, the sample holds 1.5 million to 1.9 million distinct CDR3 sequences, and 40% to 45% of those were seen once. The ten largest clones add up to about 4% of the sample. Sequenced input: blood. Source of these receptors: a woman aged 18 to 35 in good health.

This clonotype was counted between two and nine times. V usage is TRBV5-1 and J usage is TRBJ1-5, with D unresolved. The CDR3 consists of 13 residues. Germline assignment: CDR1 SGHRS and CDR2 YFSETQ. Between the trimmed V and J ends, which lost 0 bases and 10 bases, there was a span of 11 bases. The CDR3: CASSLGPNNPQHF. The CDR3 region has the DNA TGCGCCAGCAGCTTGGGTCCCAACAACCCCCAGCATTTT. The full variable domain, completed using reference TRBV5-1 and TRBJ1-5, is KAGVTQTPRYLIKTRGQQVTLSCSPISGHRSVSWYQQTPGQGLQFLFEYFSETQRNKGNFPGRFSGRQFSNSRSEMNVSTLELGDSALYLCASSLGPNNPQHFGDGTRLSIL.

This chain links TRBV19 with TRBJ1-1; D is unresolved. Trimming took 9 bases from V and 0 from J, leaving 8 bases between them. CDR1 is LNHDA and CDR2 is SQIVND in the germline V gene (reference sequence). The CDR3 has 12 residues. CDR3 sequence reads: CASMGLNTEAFF. The CDR3 nucleotides read TGTGCCAGCATGGGTTTGAACACTGAAGCTTTCTTT.

Turning to this clonotype: This may come from a read error, since a much larger clone is one base off. The J gene is TRBJ2-7, the V gene TRBV12-3 or TRBV12-4, with D possibly TRBD2 on 7 matching bases. V was trimmed by 1 base and J by 7 bases, leaving 17 bases between them. The CDR3 runs 15 residues. CDR3 sequence (DNA): TGTGCCAGCAGTTTAGGGCGGGGGCCCTACAATGAGCAGTACTTC. It codes for CASSLGRGPYNEQYF.

The rearrangement joins TRBV7-2 to TRBJ1-1, with D perhaps TRBD1 (5 bases). The germline gives CDR1 SGHTA, CDR2 FQGNSA. Trimming stripped 1 base from V and 6 bases from J, with 12 bases between. The CDR3 length is 14 residues. CDR3 in amino acids: CASSLDRGDPEAFF. The CDR3 nucleotides are TGTGCCAGCAGCTTAGATCGGGGGGACCCTGAAGCTTTCTTT. The complete variable domain, with remaining parts taken from reference TRBV7-2 and TRBJ1-1, reads GAGVSQSPSNKVTEKGKDVELRCDPISGHTALYWYRQSLGQGLEFLIYFQGNSAPDKSGLPSDRFSAERTGGSVSTLTIQRTQQEDSAVYLCASSLDRGDPEAFFGQGTRLTVV.

This clonotype occurred a few times. The V call is TRBV7-2, the J call TRBJ2-3; TRBD1 aligns across 10 bases. Germline V gene sequence: CDR1 SGHTA, CDR2 FQGNSA. The CDR3 runs 14 residues. The V gene end was trimmed by 5 bases and the J gene end by 6 bases; junction bases not matched to a gene: 5. CDR3 DNA: TGTGCCAGCAGCGTGGACAGGGGGTGGGATACGCAGTATTTT. Residues: CASSVDRGWDTQYF.